Below, 14 T cell receptor beta chains from the same sample are listed, as sequenced in a study of T cells in women clearing cervical HPV infection. Using immunoSEQ multiplex PCR, the repertoire was profiled, and TCRdb retains in-frame clones only, with some absent. The ten most abundant clones cover about 7.2% of a sample with 15,000 to 20,000 clones. Material for sequencing was blood buffy coat. These receptors came from a woman between 18 and 75 years old with a cervical HPV16 infection that either progressed to CIN3+ or cleared (not recorded which).

Of note for this clone: The read ends 3 residues early relative to the CDR3; the germline J gene fills the gap. The chain uses TRBV6-2 or TRBV6-3 and TRBJ1-1; possibly TRBD1 for D (5 bases). This CDR3 spans 13 amino acids. Germline V gene sequence: CDR1 MNHEY, CDR2 SVGEGT. The sequenced CDR3 bases are TGTGCCAGCAGTTATGGGGGGGTACCAAGA. Its protein product is CASSYGGVPR. In full, the CDR3 is CASSYGGVPRAFF.

Comments on this clone: The read terminates 3 residues ahead of where the CDR3 ends, so the germline J gene completes it. This rearrangement joins TRBV5-1 to TRBJ1-5; D perhaps matches TRBD1 (6 bases). The germline V gene encodes CDR1 SGHRS and CDR2 YFSETQ. V lost 4 bases and J 6 bases, leaving 14 bases between the germline ends. The length of the CDR3 is 14 residues. The CDR3 is CASSLTGFGQPQHF. The CDR3 bases that were read are TGCGCCAGCAGCCTAACAGGGTTCGGTCAGCCC.

The CDR3 bases that were read are TGTGCCAGCAGAACAGACAGTGGGACCTACGAG. Residues: CASRTDSGTYE. The entire CDR3 is CASRTDSGTYEQYF. This chain joins TRBV2 and TRBJ2-7, with D perhaps TRBD1 (5 bases). Read data end 3 residues before the CDR3 end; the end is taken from the germline J gene. Deletions cut 6 bases from V and 2 bases from J, with 14 bases between. In germline, CDR1 is SNHLY, CDR2 FYNNEI. CDR3 size: 14 residues.

A note on this clone: The read terminates 3 residues before the CDR3 end, so the remaining end is supplied by the germline J gene. V usage is TRBV18 and J usage is TRBJ2-5, with a weak D call TRBD2 (5 bases). Germline loops: CDR1 KGHSH, CDR2 LQKENI. Trimming took off 6 bases at V and 5 bases at J, with 16 bases between the two ends. The CDR3 sequence is 14 residues long. The DNA read from the CDR3 is TGTGCCAGCTCCCCCCTGGACGGCGGGGAGACC. Translated, it gives CASSPLDGGET. The entire CDR3 reads CASSPLDGGETQYF.

Regarding this clone: The CDR3 end is not reached by the read, which stops 3 residues before it; the germline J gene fills it in. The rearrangement links TRBV18 to TRBJ1-5; 10 nucleotides line up with TRBD1. This CDR3 has 15 residues. J lost 4 bases, V lost 3 bases, and 3 bases had no gene match. The germline V gene encodes CDR1 KGHSH and CDR2 LQKENI. The CDR3 spells CASSPGGQGNQPQHF. CDR3 bases read: TGTGCCAGCTCACCGGGGGGACAGGGGAATCAGCCC.

The sequenced part of the CDR3 DNA is TGCAGTGCTAGTTTGGCAGGCGAG. This sequence encodes CSASLAGE. The full-length CDR3 reads as CSASLAGEQYF. The chain uses TRBV20-1 and TRBJ2-7, with D unresolved. The read halts 3 residues ahead of the CDR3 end, with the missing end drawn from the germline J gene. Germline V gene lookup returns CDR1 DFQATT and CDR2 SNEGSKA (reference sequence). The CDR3 spans 11 residues. The V end was cut by 3 bases, the J end by 6 bases, with 9 bases between.

Turning to this clone: Coverage ceases 3 residues before the CDR3 finishes, and the germline J gene fills in the end. The genes are TRBV30 and TRBJ1-4; D uncertain. Germline V gene lookup returns CDR1 GTSNPN and CDR2 SVGIG (reference sequence). Between the trimmed V and J ends, which lost 3 bases and 4 bases, there was a span of 15 bases. The CDR3 is made up of 15 amino acids. The CDR3 region is CAWRVRGGVNEKLFF. CDR3 DNA (partial): TGTGCCTGGAGGGTCCGCGGAGGAGTTAATGAAAAA.

CDR3 region: CSARVLSGYEQYF. CDR3 DNA, as far as it was read: TGCAGTGCTAGAGTACTATCGGGCTACGAG. The rearrangement uses TRBV20-1 and TRBJ2-7; D is unclear. Read data end 3 residues before the CDR3 end; the end is taken from the germline J gene. V lost 1 base and J lost 3, with 10 bases in between. Germline V gene data show CDR1 as DFQATT and CDR2 as SNEGSKA (reference sequence). CDR3 length: 13 residues.

Concerning this clone itself: The read gets to within 3 residues of the CDR3 end, and the germline J gene fills in the rest. The chain recombines TRBV5-1 with TRBJ1-6; D is uncertain. V was pared by 7 bases and J by 5 bases, with 13 bases between. The germline gives CDR1 SGHRS, CDR2 YFSETQ. The CDR3 is 14 residues long. The sequenced CDR3 bases are TGCGCCAGCCGGGGATCCTATGATAATTCACCC. The encoded protein is CASRGSYDNSP. The whole CDR3 sequence is CASRGSYDNSPLHF. The complete variable domain, with remaining parts taken from reference TRBV5-1 and TRBJ1-6, reads KAGVTQTPRYLIKTRGQQVTLSCSPISGHRSVSWYQQTPGQGLQFLFEYFSETQRNKGNFPGRFSGRQFSNSRSEMNVSTLELGDSALYLCASRGSYDNSPLHFGNGTRLTVT.

Regarding this clone: With the read ending 3 residues before the CDR3 end, the germline J gene is used to fill in that end. The V gene is TRBV5-4, the J gene TRBJ1-1, with D unresolved. Between the trimmed V and J ends, which lost 2 bases and 1 base, there was a span of 12 bases. The germline V gene encodes CDR1 SGHNT and CDR2 YYREEE (reference sequence). The CDR3 extends over 15 amino acids. The part of the CDR3 DNA that was read is TGTGCCAGCAGCTTAGGGTACATCGCGAACACTGAA. This codes for CASSLGYIANTE. The full-length CDR3 reads as CASSLGYIANTEAFF.

As concerns this clone: With the read ending 3 residues before the CDR3 end, the germline J gene is used to fill in that end. The gene calls are TRBV5-1 and TRBJ2-3; D is possibly TRBD2 (6 bases). V was shortened by 4 bases and J by 7 bases, with 13 bases between the two germline ends. Germline V gene data show CDR1 as SGHRS and CDR2 as YFSETQ. The length of the CDR3 is 13 residues. CDR3 bases read: TGCGCCAGCAGCCCTTCGGGACTTAATACG. Translation: CASSPSGLNT. The complete CDR3 reads CASSPSGLNTQYF. The full variable domain, with the rest looked up from reference TRBV5-1 and TRBJ2-3, is KAGVTQTPRYLIKTRGQQVTLSCSPISGHRSVSWYQQTPGQGLQFLFEYFSETQRNKGNFPGRFSGRQFSNSRSEMNVSTLELGDSALYLCASSPSGLNTQYFGPGTRLTVL.

In regard to this clone: The read terminates 3 residues before the CDR3 end, so the remaining end is supplied by the germline J gene. This rearrangement joins TRBV20-1 to TRBJ2-7, with 7 bases identical to TRBD1. The CDR3 totals 13 residues. Germline V gene sequence: CDR1 DFQATT, CDR2 SNEGSKA (reference sequence). With V trimmed by 6 bases and J by 6 bases, 11 bases remained unmatched. The sequenced part of the CDR3 DNA is TGCAGTGCCCCGGACAGGTACAGTGGCGAG. Amino acids: CSAPDRYSGE. The whole CDR3 reads CSAPDRYSGEQYF.

About this clone: The read finishes 3 residues shy of the CDR3 end, and the germline J gene is used to complete it. The genes are TRBV18 and TRBJ2-3; 12 bases are a match to TRBD2. CDR1 and CDR2 (germline): KGHSH, LQKENI. The V and J ends lost 3 bases and 1 base, in that order; junction bases with no gene match: 2. This CDR3 is 16 amino acids long. CDR3 DNA (partial): TGTGCCAGCTCACCTCGGACTAGCGGGGGCACAGATACG. Its translation: CASSPRTSGGTDT. The entire CDR3 protein is CASSPRTSGGTDTQYF. The full variable domain, with the rest looked up from reference TRBV18 and TRBJ2-3, is NAGVMQNPRHLVRRRGQEARLRCSPMKGHSHVYWYRQLPEEGLKFMVYLQKENIIDESGMPKERFSAEFPKEGPSILRIQQVVRGDSAAYFCASSPRTSGGTDTQYFGPGTRLTVL.

Regarding this clone: The read falls 3 residues short of the CDR3 end, and the missing part is taken from the germline J gene. The chain carries TRBV2 and TRBJ1-1; perhaps TRBD1 as D (5 bases). The CDR3 length is 15 residues. V lost 2 bases to trimming and J lost 1 base, with 11 bases between them. Germline CDR1 SNHLY, CDR2 FYNNEI. The CDR3 is CASSEQGYENTEAFF. The CDR3 DNA, read in part, is TGTGCCAGCAGTGAACAGGGCTACGAGAACACTGAA.